Listed below are T cell receptor beta chains from one sample, sequenced in a study of cytomegalovirus exposure and HLA in healthy donors. TCRdb's copy holds only in-frame clones and misses some; the assay was immunoSEQ multiplex PCR. The sample contains about 85,000 clones, 80% of which appear only once. The sequenced sample consisted of PBMCs. The receptors originated from a woman aged 45-59 years in good health and CMV-seropositive. Both conserved end residues are part of each CDR3. The D gene is left open where the match is weak. Part of the rows lack a size; the others show once, few, many or a class for expanded clones.

>TRBJ2-7|-|few|13|TRBV2
TGTGCCAGCAGTGATGGCCCCCCTTACGAGCAGTACTTC
CASSDGPPYEQYF
>TRBJ1-2|-|-|15|TRBV23-1
TGCGCCAGCAGCCAGGATGGGGCCCCCAGATATGGCTACACCTTC
CASSQDGAPRYGYTF
>TRBJ1-1|-|-|13|TRBV7-2
TGTGCCAGCAGCTCAGTGGGCGGGACTGAAGCTTTCTTT
CASSSVGGTEAFF
>TRBJ2-1|TRBD2|-|19|TRBV7-9
TGTTCCAGCAGCTCACCTACTAGCGGGGGGGCTCGTGCCTACAATGAGCAGTTCTTC
CSSSSPTSGGARAYNEQFF
>TRBJ2-7|TRBD2|-|16|TRBV5-1
TGCGCCAGCAGCTGGGGGGGACGGCAAAAGGCGGGCGAGCAGTACTTC
CASSWGGRQKAGEQYF
>TRBJ2-1|-|-|17|TRBV7-9
TGTGCCAGCAGCTTAGCCCCAACGGGACTGGATAACAATGAGCAGTTCTTC
CASSLAPTGLDNNEQFF
>TRBJ2-7|-|-|12|TRBV10-3
TGTGCCACCCACAGTTTTTCCTACGAGCAGTACTTC
CATHSFSYEQYF
>TRBJ2-3|-|-|18|TRBV9
TGTGCCAGCAGCGCTACAGGGGGCGGGTTAGCGGGAGTCGATACGCAGTATTTT
CASSATGGGLAGVDTQYF
>TRBJ2-1|-|-|17|TRBV13
TGTGCCAGCAGCTTACCACCCCCAGGGGCCATCTACAATGAGCAGTTCTTC
CASSLPPPGAIYNEQFF
>TRBJ2-3|-|few|17|TRBV9
TGTGCCAGCAGCGTAGCGCTGGATGCGGGGCAGATAGATACGCAGTATTTT
CASSVALDAGQIDTQYF